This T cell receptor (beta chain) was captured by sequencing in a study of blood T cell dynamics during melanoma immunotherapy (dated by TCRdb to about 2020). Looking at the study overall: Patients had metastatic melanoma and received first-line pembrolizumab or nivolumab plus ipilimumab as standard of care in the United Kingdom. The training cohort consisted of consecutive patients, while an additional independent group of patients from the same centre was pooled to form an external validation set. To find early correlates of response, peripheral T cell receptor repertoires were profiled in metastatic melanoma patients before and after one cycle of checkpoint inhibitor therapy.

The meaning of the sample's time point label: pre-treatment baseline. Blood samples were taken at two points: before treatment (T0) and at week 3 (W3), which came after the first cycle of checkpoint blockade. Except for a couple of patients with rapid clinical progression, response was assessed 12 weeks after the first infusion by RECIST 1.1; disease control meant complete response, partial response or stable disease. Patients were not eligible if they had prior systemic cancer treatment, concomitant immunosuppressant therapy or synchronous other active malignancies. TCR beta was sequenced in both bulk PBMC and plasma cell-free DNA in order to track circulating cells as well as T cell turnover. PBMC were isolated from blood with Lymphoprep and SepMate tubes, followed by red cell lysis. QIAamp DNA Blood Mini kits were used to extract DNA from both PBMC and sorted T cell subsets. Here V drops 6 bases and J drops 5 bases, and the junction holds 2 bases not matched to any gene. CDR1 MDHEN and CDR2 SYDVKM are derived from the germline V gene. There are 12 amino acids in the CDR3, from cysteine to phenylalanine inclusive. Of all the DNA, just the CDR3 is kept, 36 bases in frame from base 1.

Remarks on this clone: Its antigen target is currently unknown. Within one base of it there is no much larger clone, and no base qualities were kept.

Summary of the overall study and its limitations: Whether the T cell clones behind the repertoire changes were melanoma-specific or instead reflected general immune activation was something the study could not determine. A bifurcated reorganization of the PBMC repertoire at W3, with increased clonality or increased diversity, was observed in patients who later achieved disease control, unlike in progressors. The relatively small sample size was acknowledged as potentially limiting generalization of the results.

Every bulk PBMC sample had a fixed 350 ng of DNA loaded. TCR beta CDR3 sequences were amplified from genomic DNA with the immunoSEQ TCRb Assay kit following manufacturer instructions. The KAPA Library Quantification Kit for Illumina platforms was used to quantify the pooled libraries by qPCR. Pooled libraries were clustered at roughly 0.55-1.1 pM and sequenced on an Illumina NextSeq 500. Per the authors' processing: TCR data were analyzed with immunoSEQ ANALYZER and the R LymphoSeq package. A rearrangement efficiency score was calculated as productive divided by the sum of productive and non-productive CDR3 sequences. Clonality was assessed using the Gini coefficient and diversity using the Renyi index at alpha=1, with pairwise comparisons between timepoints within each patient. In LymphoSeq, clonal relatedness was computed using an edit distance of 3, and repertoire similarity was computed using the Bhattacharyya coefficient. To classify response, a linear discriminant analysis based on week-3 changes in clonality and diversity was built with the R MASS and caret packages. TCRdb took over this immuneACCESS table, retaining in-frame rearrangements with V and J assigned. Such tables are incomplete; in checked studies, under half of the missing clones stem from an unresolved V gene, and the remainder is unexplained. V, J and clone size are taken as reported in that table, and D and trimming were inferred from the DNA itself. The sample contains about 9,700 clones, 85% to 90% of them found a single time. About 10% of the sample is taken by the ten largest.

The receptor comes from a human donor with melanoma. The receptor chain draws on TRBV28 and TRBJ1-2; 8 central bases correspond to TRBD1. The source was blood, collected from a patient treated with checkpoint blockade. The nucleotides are TGTGCCAGCAGGGACAGGGCGTATGGCTACACCTTC. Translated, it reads CASRDRAYGYTF.